This T cell receptor beta chain was sequenced in a study of blood T cell repertoires in COVID-19. Overall study: Specimens from acute and convalescent COVID-19 originated in the United States, Italy and Spain. T cells, B-cell-depleted T cells, or PBMCs provided the cDNA or gDNA that served as material.

The V gene's germline CDR1 is MDHEN and CDR2 SYDVKM. The CDR3 is made up of 13 amino acids. Trimming removed 8 bases at V and 6 bases at J, with 14 bases between. As processed by the authors: It was from reference gene primer amplification that nucleated cell counts were estimated. The method was immunoSEQ multiplex PCR; TCRdb's version includes in-frame clones alone and lacks a portion of them. V and J calls and clone size are those listed in that table; D and trimming were worked out from the DNA. This sample has over 400,000 clones, with 75% to 90% found just once. Material: peripheral blood. This TCR was sampled from a human donor in a cohort sampled during active COVID-19. This chain links TRBV28 with TRBJ1-5; D unresolved. In DNA, the CDR3 is TGTGCCAGCGTCCAGCGGGTGGGTCAGCCCCAGCATTTT. Translation: CASVQRVGQPQHF.